This TCR beta chain was observed in a study of blood T cells in healthy people across ages. The use of a sample-barcoded 5' primer and a J-beta primer mix characterized a second PCR of about 6 to 12 cycles. TCRdb redid the calling of the 5' RACE reads with MiXCR, one entry per CDR3 protein. The top ten hold around 4% of the sample, which has 1.4 million or so distinct CDR3 sequences, 40% to 45% seen once. The CDR3 loop spans 12 amino acids. Germline loops: CDR1 MNHNS, CDR2 SASEGT. V shed 4 bases, J shed 6 bases, and the junction held 2 bases outside the gene matches. Source material: blood. This TCR was recovered from a woman aged 18-30 years in good health. The chain employs TRBV6-1 and TRBJ1-1, with 7 bases that match TRBD1. CDR3 nucleotide sequence: TGTGCCAGCAGTGCCACAGGGGCTGAAGCTTTCTTT. Protein sequence: CASSATGAEAFF.